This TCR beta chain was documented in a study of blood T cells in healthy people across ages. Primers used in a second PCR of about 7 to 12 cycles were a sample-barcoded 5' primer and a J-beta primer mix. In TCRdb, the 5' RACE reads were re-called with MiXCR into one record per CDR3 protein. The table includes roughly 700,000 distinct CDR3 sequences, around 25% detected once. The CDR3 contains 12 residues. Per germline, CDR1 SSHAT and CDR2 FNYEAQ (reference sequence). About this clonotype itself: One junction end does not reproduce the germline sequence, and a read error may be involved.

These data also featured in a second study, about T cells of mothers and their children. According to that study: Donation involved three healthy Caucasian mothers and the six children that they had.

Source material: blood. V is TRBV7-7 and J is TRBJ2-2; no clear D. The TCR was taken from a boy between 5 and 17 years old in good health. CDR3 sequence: CASSLTTRRSFF. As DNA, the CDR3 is TGTGCTAGCAGCTTGACGACCAGAAGGTCGTTTTTT.